The subject of this entry is one T cell receptor (beta chain). Antigen: not known. This record comes from a study of cytomegalovirus exposure and HLA in healthy donors. The PCR had 60 Vbeta and 13 Jbeta primers. Assay used: immunoSEQ multiplex PCR; TCRdb lists only in-frame clones, some missing. The data contain about 130,000 clones, 79% of them singletons. Samples came from healthy bone marrow donors. Study-wide results and limits: It was confirmed in vitro that three of the CMV-associated chains were specific for CMV antigens. Rare TCR sequences predominated, though certain public TCRs were found in many donors. The classifier reportedly diagnosed cytomegalovirus status with high sensitivity and specificity.

The sample comprised PBMCs. The sequence was obtained from a male donor in good health and CMV-seronegative.

The CDR3 DNA reads as TGCGCCAGCAGGATAGGGGGAGGGGATGAAAAACTGTTTTTT. Protein sequence: CASRIGGGDEKLFF. This rearrangement joins TRBV10-2 to TRBJ1-4, with a possible D match to TRBD1 (6 bases). Germline V CDR1 and CDR2: WSHSY, SAAADI. V was clipped by 6 bases and J by 6 bases, with 14 bases between them. The CDR3 length is 14 residues.